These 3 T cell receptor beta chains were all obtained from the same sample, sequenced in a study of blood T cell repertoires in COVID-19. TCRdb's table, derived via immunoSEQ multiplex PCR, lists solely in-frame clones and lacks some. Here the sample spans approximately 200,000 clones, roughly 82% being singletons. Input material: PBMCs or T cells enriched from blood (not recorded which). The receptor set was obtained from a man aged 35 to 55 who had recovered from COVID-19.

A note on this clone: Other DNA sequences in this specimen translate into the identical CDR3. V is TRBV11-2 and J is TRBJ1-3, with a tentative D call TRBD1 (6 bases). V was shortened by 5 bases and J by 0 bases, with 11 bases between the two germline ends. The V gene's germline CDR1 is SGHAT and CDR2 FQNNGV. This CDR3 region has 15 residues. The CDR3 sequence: CASSLVGGSGNTIYF. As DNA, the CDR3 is TGTGCCAGCAGCCTTGTAGGGGGCTCTGGAAACACCATATATTTT.

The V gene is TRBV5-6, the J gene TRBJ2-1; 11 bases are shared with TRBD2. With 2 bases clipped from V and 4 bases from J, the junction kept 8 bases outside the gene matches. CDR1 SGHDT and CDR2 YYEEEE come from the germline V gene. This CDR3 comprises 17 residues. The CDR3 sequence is CASSFSGRAPGYNEQFF. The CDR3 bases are TGTGCCAGCAGCTTTAGCGGGAGGGCCCCGGGGTACAATGAGCAGTTCTTC.

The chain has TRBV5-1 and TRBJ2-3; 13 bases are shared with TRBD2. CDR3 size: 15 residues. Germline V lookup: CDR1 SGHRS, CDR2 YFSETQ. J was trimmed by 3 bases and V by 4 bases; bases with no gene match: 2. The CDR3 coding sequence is TGCGCCAGCAGCCGGGGACTAGCGGGAACAGATACGCAGTATTTT. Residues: CASSRGLAGTDTQYF.